Below, 17 T cell receptor beta chains from the same sample are listed, as sequenced in a study of CD8 T cells in ankylosing spondylitis. TCRdb independently ran MiXCR on the 5' RACE reads; one entry per CDR3 protein. There are approximately 220,000 distinct CDR3 sequences in the sample; more than 9% occur only once, and around a fifth lies in the top ten. Sequenced input: blood, either unsorted or a sorted T cell fraction (not recorded which). These receptors were obtained from a male donor with ankylosing spondylitis or in good health (not recorded which).

This clonotype was recorded a few times. V and J are TRBV10-3 and TRBJ2-6, with TRBD1 matching 8 bases. Germline V lookup: CDR1 ENHRY, CDR2 SYGVKD. This CDR3 spans 16 amino acids. J lost 4 bases, V lost 9 bases, and 11 bases had no gene match. CDR3 loop: CAIPGQASGGANVLTF. The CDR3 bases are TGTGCCATACCGGGACAGGCGTCCGGAGGGGCCAACGTCCTGACTTTC.

The rearrangement uses TRBV5-1 and TRBJ2-3; 7 nucleotides align to TRBD1. Trimming cost V 4 bases and J 3 bases; bases outside gene matches: 8. The CDR3 has 15 residues. Germline V gives CDR1 SGHRS, CDR2 YFSETQ. The CDR3 is CASSMDRRSTDTQYF. CDR3 DNA: TGCGCCAGCAGCATGGACAGGCGTAGTACAGATACGCAGTATTTT.

The chain couples TRBV7-9 to TRBJ2-1, with D maybe TRBD2 (6 bases). There are 13 residues in the CDR3. Looked up from germline, CDR1 is SEHNR and CDR2 is FQNEAQ (reference sequence). Trimming took off 7 bases at V and 0 bases at J, with 7 bases between the two ends. The CDR3 nucleotides are TGTGCCAGCATGGGGGGCTCCTACAATGAGCAGTTCTTC. It codes for CASMGGSYNEQFF.

This clonotype was recorded at least ten times. The chain links TRBV12-3 or TRBV12-4 to TRBJ1-1; the D gene is possibly TRBD1 (6 bases). The V gene lost 3 bases and the J gene lost 1 base, with 9 bases spanning the gap. The CDR3 totals 14 residues. CDR3 sequence: CASSFGTRNTEAFF. In DNA, the CDR3 is TGTGCCAGCAGTTTCGGGACACGGAACACTGAAGCTTTCTTT.

This sequence joins TRBV4-1 and TRBJ2-3; 10 bases agree with TRBD2. Trimming at V came to 5 bases and at J to 3 bases, leaving 8 bases not matched to a gene. This CDR3 comprises 16 residues. The germline CDR1 and CDR2 sequences are MGHRA and YSYEKL. CDR3 loop: CASSYLAGEATDTQYF. The CDR3 DNA sequence: TGCGCCAGCAGCTATCTAGCGGGGGAAGCAACAGATACGCAGTATTTT.

The V gene is TRBV27, the J gene TRBJ2-1, with 7 nucleotides matching TRBD1. Germline trimming cut 2 bases from V and 7 bases from J; bases unmatched to any gene: 5. This CDR3 has 14 residues. From germline, CDR1 is MNHEY and CDR2 SMNVEV (reference sequence). The CDR3 is CASSLDRARNEQFF. The CDR3, as DNA: TGTGCCAGCAGTTTAGACAGGGCCAGGAATGAGCAGTTCTTC.

This clonotype was counted a few times. This rearrangement joins TRBV5-1 to TRBJ2-1; either TRBD1 or TRBD2 may supply D (5 bases each). The length of the CDR3 is 15 residues. Trimming left V 0 bases short and J 7 bases short, with 14 bases between. The germline V gene has CDR1 SGHRS and CDR2 YFSETQ. The CDR3 DNA follows: TGCGCCAGCAGCTTGGATGGGGGAATGACTAATGAGCAGTTCTTC. It is translated as CASSLDGGMTNEQFF.

This clonotype was observed a few times. J is TRBJ2-2 and V is TRBV7-3; 7 nucleotides align to TRBD1. Germline-derived CDR1 and CDR2 are SGHTA and FQGTGA. The CDR3 spans 13 residues. The V and J ends lost 4 bases and 6 bases, in that order; junction bases with no gene match: 2. The CDR3 here is CASSSTGAGELFF. Written as DNA, the CDR3 is TGTGCCAGCAGCTCCACAGGGGCCGGGGAGCTGTTTTTT.

The table lists this clonotype with many counts. The chain has TRBV5-1 and TRBJ1-3; D call uncertain. The CDR3 loop spans 12 amino acids. Trimming took off 4 bases at V and 6 bases at J, with 8 bases between the two ends. Germline V gene sequence: CDR1 SGHRS, CDR2 YFSETQ. The CDR3 DNA reads as TGCGCCAGCAGCGAAGGAAAAAACACCATATATTTT. Protein: CASSEGKNTIYF.

There are many counts of this clonotype. The genes are TRBV10-3 and TRBJ2-2, with D uncertain. Trimming left V 7 bases short and J 1 base short, with 19 bases between. The length of the CDR3 is 17 residues. The germline V gene has CDR1 ENHRY and CDR2 SYGVKD. CDR3 in amino acids: CAITGTRSLKNTGELFF. The CDR3 DNA follows: TGTGCCATCACCGGAACCCGCAGCCTTAAGAACACCGGGGAGCTGTTTTTT.

Comment on this clonotype: Its ends do not fully match the called genes, so a read error is possible. This chain connects TRBV7-6 to TRBJ1-2; no clear D. Germline loops: CDR1 SGHVS, CDR2 FNYEAQ. The CDR3 has 15 residues. This CDR3 is CASSQISVANYGYTF. DNA of the CDR3: TGTGCTAGCAGCCAGATATCGGTCGCTAACTATGGCTACACCTTC.

This clonotype was counted at least ten times. The gene calls are TRBV5-1 and TRBJ1-1; tentative D call: TRBD1 (5 bases). Germline values: CDR1 SGHRS, CDR2 YFSETQ. V was trimmed by 4 bases and J by 1 base, leaving 11 bases between them. CDR3 length: 14 amino acids. The CDR3 loop reads CASSLMRGNTEAFF. The CDR3 nucleotides are TGCGCCAGCAGCCTGATGAGGGGGAACACTGAAGCTTTCTTT.

This clonotype was detected many times. V is TRBV20-1 and J is TRBJ1-5; 7 bases match TRBD1. The V segment lost 3 bases and the J segment 0 bases; nucleotides outside the gene matches: 17. CDR1 and CDR2 (germline): DFQATT, SNEGSKA (reference sequence). The CDR3 runs to 19 residues. The CDR3 is CSARDRQGAVSYSNQPQHF. DNA for the CDR3: TGCAGTGCTAGGGATAGACAGGGTGCGGTGTCCTATAGCAATCAGCCCCAGCATTTT.

This rearrangement joins TRBV15 to TRBJ2-2, with 10 bases matching TRBD1. This CDR3 has 17 amino acids. The trim removed 0 bases at V and 2 bases at J, leaving 3 bases unmatched. Germline V gene lookup returns CDR1 LNHNV and CDR2 YYDKDF (reference sequence). In nucleotides, the CDR3 is TGTGCCACCAGCAGAGACCGGGACAGGGGAAACACCGGGGAGCTGTTTTTT. It codes for CATSRDRDRGNTGELFF.

Ten or more counts support this clonotype. V and J are TRBV12-3 or TRBV12-4 and TRBJ1-4; tentatively, D is TRBD1 (5 bases). CDR3 size: 13 residues. The ends were cut back, 5 bases at V and 9 bases at J, with 13 bases in the middle. The CDR3 DNA sequence: TGTGCCAGCAGTCAGCCCGGGACGCAAAAACTGTTTTTT. It encodes CASSQPGTQKLFF.

This clonotype showed up many times. The rearrangement uses TRBV7-2 and TRBJ2-3, with TRBD2 matching over 9 bases. J lost 7 bases, V lost 2 bases, and 10 bases had no gene match. Germline CDR1 and CDR2: SGHTA and FQGNSA. The CDR3 runs 16 residues. The CDR3 loop reads CASSLPSGGKGNTQYF. CDR3 DNA sequence: TGTGCCAGCAGCTTACCCAGCGGGGGGAAAGGGAATACGCAGTATTTT.

This clonotype has at least ten counts. This chain joins TRBV6-1 and TRBJ1-1; 9 positions match TRBD1. The trim removed 6 bases at V and 8 bases at J, leaving 13 bases unmatched. This CDR3 contains 15 residues. CDR1 is MNHNS and CDR2 is SASEGT in the germline V gene. The CDR3 reads CASSRQPGQGGEAFF. In DNA form, the CDR3 reads TGTGCCAGCAGCCGCCAACCGGGACAGGGAGGAGAAGCTTTCTTT.